One and the same sample provided the 21 T cell receptor beta chains below, sequenced in a study of identical twins. MiXCR, applied by TCRdb to the 5' RACE reads, yields one record per CDR3 protein. The table lists about 240,000 distinct CDR3 sequences, under 12% of them singletons. The sample consisted of memory T cells sorted from blood. These receptors were obtained from a man aged 45-65 years in good health.

This clonotype was found many times. The V call is TRBV29-1, the J call TRBJ2-6; possible D gene TRBD1, 6 bases. CDR1 and CDR2 (germline): SQVTM, ANQGSEA. The CDR3 extends over 15 amino acids. Trimming shortened V by 4 bases and J by 0 bases, and 10 bases separated the two germline ends. CDR3 loop: CSVAQQGSGANVLTF. Here the CDR3 DNA reads TGCAGCGTTGCGCAACAGGGCTCTGGGGCCAACGTCCTGACTTTC.

The chain combines TRBV5-5 with TRBJ2-5, with D possibly being TRBD1 or TRBD2 (5 bases each). Trimming took 4 bases from V and 9 from J, leaving 19 bases between them. Per the germline V gene, CDR1 is SGHKS and CDR2 is YYEKEE (reference sequence). The CDR3 is made up of 14 amino acids. The CDR3 DNA follows: TGTGCCAGCAGCGGGGGACGCCGAGAGGTGGCCCAGTACTTC. Translating it yields CASSGGRREVAQYF.

The genes are TRBV11-3 and TRBJ2-5, with D possibly matching TRBD2 (6 bases). Trimming pared 4 bases from V and 4 bases from J, leaving 16 bases between. Germline V gene sequence: CDR1 SGHNT, CDR2 YENEEA. The CDR3 has 15 amino acids. The CDR3 spells CASSSGLASSETQYF. The CDR3 nucleotides read TGTGCCAGCAGCTCCGGTCTAGCGTCGTCAGAGACCCAGTACTTC. The complete variable domain, with remaining parts taken from reference TRBV11-3 and TRBJ2-5, reads EAGVVQSPRYKIIEKKQPVAFWCNPISGHNTLYWYLQNLGQGPELLIRYENEEAVDDSQLPKDRFSAERLKGVDSTLKIQPAELGDSAVYLCASSSGLASSETQYFGPGTRLLVL.

This clonotype was recorded at least ten times. The chain is built from TRBV5-6 and TRBJ2-3, with 8 bases fitting TRBD2. CDR3 length: 14 residues. V was pared by 1 base and J by 5 bases, with 3 bases of the junction left unmatched. Germline CDR1 and CDR2: SGHDT and YYEEEE. This chain's CDR3 is CASSLSGGGDTQYF. The CDR3 DNA reads as TGTGCCAGCAGCTTGTCCGGGGGGGGAGATACGCAGTATTTT.

The chain recombines TRBV20-1 with TRBJ2-1; D gene ambiguous. CDR1 and CDR2 (germline): DFQATT, SNEGSKA (reference sequence). The CDR3 extends over 13 amino acids. Trimming stripped 5 bases from V and 9 bases from J, with 17 bases between. The CDR3 bases are TGCAGTGCTTGGGGATCGCTGGAAGGTGAGCAGTTCTTC. It specifies CSAWGSLEGEQFF.

Ten or more counts support this clonotype. The DNA for the CDR3 is TGTGCCAGCAGCTTACATATGGAGAACACTGAAGCTTTCTTT. Its translation is CASSLHMENTEAFF. The V gene is TRBV7-9, the J gene TRBJ1-1; D gene ambiguous. The germline gives CDR1 SEHNR, CDR2 FQNEAQ (reference sequence). V lost 2 bases to trimming and J lost 1 base, with 8 bases between them. The CDR3 contains 14 residues.

This clonotype was counted many times. The V and J genes are TRBV11-2 and TRBJ2-2; possibly TRBD1 for D (5 bases). The CDR3 contains 14 residues. CDR1 SGHAT and CDR2 FQNNGV come from the germline V gene. The ends were cut back, 1 base at V and 10 bases at J, with 13 bases in the middle. CDR3 residues: CASSLVLRALELFF. CDR3 DNA: TGTGCCAGCAGCTTAGTCCTCAGGGCCTTGGAGCTGTTTTTT.

The chain joins TRBV4-3 to TRBJ1-2, with 8 bases identical to TRBD1. V was pared by 5 bases and J by 4 bases, with 3 bases of the junction left unmatched. CDR3 length equals 13 residues. From germline, CDR1 is LGHNA and CDR2 YSLEER. CDR3 coding DNA: TGCGCCAGCAGCGACGACAGGGGCTATGGCTACACCTTC. It translates to CASSDDRGYGYTF.

The DNA for the CDR3 is TGCGCCAGCAGCTTGGGAGGGGAAAGATCACCCCTCCACTTT. It specifies CASSLGGERSPLHF. This chain joins TRBV5-1 and TRBJ1-6; TRBD1 is a possible D gene (5 bases). The germline V gene has CDR1 SGHRS and CDR2 YFSETQ. CDR3 size: 14 residues. V was cut by 0 bases and J by 10 bases, with 11 bases left in between.

In its sample, this clonotype was seen a few times. The genes are TRBV20-1 and TRBJ1-4; D perhaps matches TRBD1 (5 bases). This CDR3 is 17 amino acids long. Deletions cut 0 bases from V and 0 bases from J, with 14 bases between. Germline V gives CDR1 DFQATT, CDR2 SNEGSKA (reference sequence). The CDR3 loop reads CSARDSGGSATNEKLFF. The CDR3 nucleotides are TGCAGTGCTAGAGATTCGGGGGGATCAGCAACTAATGAAAAACTGTTTTTT.

The V gene is TRBV15, the J gene TRBJ2-1, with D maybe TRBD2 (6 bases). V was clipped by 2 bases and J by 0 bases, with 8 bases between them. CDR3 length: 15 amino acids. Germline CDR1 is LNHNV and CDR2 is YYDKDF (reference sequence). The CDR3 coding sequence is TGTGCCACCAGCAGACGGGGGTACTCCTACAATGAGCAGTTCTTC. This codes for CATSRRGYSYNEQFF.

V is TRBV7-3 and J is TRBJ2-2, with D perhaps TRBD1 (5 bases). The V and J ends lost 1 base and 7 bases respectively, with 16 bases between them. The germline CDR1 and CDR2 sequences are SGHTA and FQGTGA. This CDR3 has 16 amino acids. The DNA of the CDR3 is TGTGCCAGCAGCTTAAAGGGGTTAGCCCGTGGCGGGGAGCTGTTTTTT. Translated, it gives CASSLKGLARGGELFF.

This clonotype was counted a few times. V and J are TRBV5-1 and TRBJ2-1, with 8 nucleotides matching TRBD1. Germline CDR1 SGHRS, CDR2 YFSETQ. The trim removed 3 bases at V and 1 base at J, leaving 9 bases unmatched. CDR3 length equals 17 residues. The CDR3 region is CASSSLRTGGSYNEQFF. DNA of the CDR3: TGCGCCAGCAGCTCCCTAAGAACAGGGGGGTCCTACAATGAGCAGTTCTTC.

The rearrangement links TRBV18 to TRBJ2-3; D is uncertain. This CDR3 contains 12 residues. Per the germline V gene, CDR1 is KGHSH and CDR2 is LQKENI. Trimming took 2 bases from V and 4 from J, leaving 4 bases between them. CDR3 amino acids: CASSPNSDTQYF. As DNA, the CDR3 is TGTGCCAGCTCACCAAATTCAGATACGCAGTATTTT. The full variable domain, its missing parts supplied by reference TRBV18 and TRBJ2-3, is NAGVMQNPRHLVRRRGQEARLRCSPMKGHSHVYWYRQLPEEGLKFMVYLQKENIIDESGMPKERFSAEFPKEGPSILRIQQVVRGDSAAYFCASSPNSDTQYFGPGTRLTVL.

This chain uses TRBV2 with TRBJ1-6; D perhaps matches TRBD1 (6 bases). Trimming cost V 4 bases and J 9 bases, with 13 bases left between them. This CDR3 is 14 amino acids long. Per the germline V gene, CDR1 is SNHLY and CDR2 is FYNNEI. DNA for the CDR3: TGTGCCAGCAGTGGGGGGGGGGCGCTTTCACCCCTCCACTTT. Amino acids: CASSGGGALSPLHF.

The chain carries TRBV7-9 and TRBJ2-7; TRBD2 matches at 10 bases. V shed 1 base, J shed 12 bases, and the junction held 3 bases outside the gene matches. The CDR3 has 12 amino acids. Germline CDR1 reads SEHNR; CDR2 reads FQNEAQ (reference sequence). The CDR3 nucleotides read TGTGCCAGCAGCTTAGTAGCGGGAGGTCTGTACTTC. This translates into CASSLVAGGLYF.

This clonotype was found many times. The chain is built from TRBV5-5 and TRBJ2-7, with D possibly matching TRBD2 (5 bases). V lost 0 bases to trimming and J lost 1 base, with 14 bases between them. The CDR3 extends over 16 amino acids. CDR1 SGHKS and CDR2 YYEKEE come from the germline V gene (reference sequence). CDR3 sequence (DNA): TGTGCCAGCAGCTTGGAAGGAGGCGTTCCTTCCTACGAGCAGTACTTC. Encoded protein: CASSLEGGVPSYEQYF.

The chain couples TRBV29-1 to TRBJ2-1; D possibly corresponds to TRBD2 (7 bases). Germline values: CDR1 SQVTM, CDR2 ANQGSEA. V was pared by 7 bases and J by 12 bases, with 16 bases between. This CDR3 spans 11 amino acids. The CDR3 nucleotides are TGCAGCGGTCTTAGGGGGGGACGGCAGTTCTTC. This encodes CSGLRGGRQFF.

The rearrangement uses TRBV6-2 or TRBV6-3 and TRBJ2-7; D may be TRBD2 (5 bases). In germline, CDR1 is MNHEY, CDR2 SVGEGT. V was trimmed by 2 bases and J by 3 bases, leaving 11 bases between them. This CDR3 region has 14 residues. The CDR3 DNA reads as TGTGCCAGCAGTTACGGCGGGTACAGCTACGAGCAGTACTTC. Translated: CASSYGGYSYEQYF.

This sequence joins TRBV4-1 and TRBJ2-5; D unresolved. The CDR3 consists of 14 residues. V dropped 0 bases and J dropped 2 bases, with 7 bases sitting between them. Germline CDR1 reads MGHRA; CDR2 reads YSYEKL. The CDR3 DNA sequence: TGCGCCAGCAGCCAAGATTCCGGGCAAGAGACCCAGTACTTC. This sequence encodes CASSQDSGQETQYF.

The table lists this clonotype with a few counts. V gene TRBV18 combines with J gene TRBJ2-3; no definite D call. This CDR3 region has 12 residues. The V gene's germline CDR1 is KGHSH and CDR2 LQKENI. Trimming removed 3 bases from V and 5 bases from J, with 6 bases in between. The CDR3 coding sequence is TGTGCCAGCTCACCCTTTGGAGATACGCAGTATTTT. This encodes CASSPFGDTQYF. Complete variable domain (other parts from reference TRBV18 and TRBJ2-3): NAGVMQNPRHLVRRRGQEARLRCSPMKGHSHVYWYRQLPEEGLKFMVYLQKENIIDESGMPKERFSAEFPKEGPSILRIQQVVRGDSAAYFCASSPFGDTQYFGPGTRLTVL.